A selection of T cell receptor beta chains follows, all from one sample in a study of blood T cell repertoires in COVID-19. The data were produced by immunoSEQ multiplex PCR, yet TCRdb's version contains in-frame clones alone and is incomplete. The sample consists of around 200,000 clones, roughly nine tenths of them appearing once. Sequences were obtained from peripheral blood. These receptors were collected from a woman between 55 and 75 years old with COVID-19, enrolled during active disease. CDR3s include the opening cysteine and the closing phenylalanine or tryptophan. The D gene is left open where the match is weak. Rows give clone size only sometimes, using once, few, many, or a class for an expanded clone.

CDR3 DNA: TGTGCCAGCAGCACAAATCAGCCCCAGCATTTT; CDR3 protein: CASSTNQPQHF; J gene: TRBJ1-5; clone size: -; V gene: TRBV21-1; D gene: -
CDR3 DNA: TGTGCCAGTAGTATTAGCGGCCAGGCGGCGCATTGGACTAATGAAAAACTGTTTTTT; CDR3 protein: CASSISGQAAHWTNEKLFF; J gene: TRBJ1-4; clone size: -; V gene: TRBV19; D gene: -
CDR3 DNA: TGTGCCAGCAGTTTAGAGGCGAGGACTAGCGGGACCTACGAGCAGTACTTC; CDR3 protein: CASSLEARTSGTYEQYF; J gene: TRBJ2-7; clone size: -; V gene: TRBV7-8; D gene: TRBD2
CDR3 DNA: TGTGCCAGCAGCCAAGATTCAGGGGGCGCGGGTGGCTACACCTTC; CDR3 protein: CASSQDSGGAGGYTF; J gene: TRBJ1-2; clone size: -; V gene: TRBV3-1/TRBV3-2; D gene: TRBD1
CDR3 DNA: TGTGCCTGCCTTTCTCGCCGGGACAGGGACACCTACGAGCAGTACTTC; CDR3 protein: CACLSRRDRDTYEQYF; J gene: TRBJ2-7; clone size: -; V gene: TRBV30; D gene: TRBD1
CDR3 DNA: TGTGCCAGCAGTTTTTATCCTAGCGGGATTTCCTACGAGCAGTACTTC; CDR3 protein: CASSFYPSGISYEQYF; J gene: TRBJ2-7; clone size: -; V gene: TRBV27; D gene: TRBD2
CDR3 DNA: TGTGCCACCAGCAGAGCTGGCGCTACCGGGGAGACCCAGTACTTC; CDR3 protein: CATSRAGATGETQYF; J gene: TRBJ2-5; clone size: -; V gene: TRBV15; D gene: -
CDR3 DNA: TGTGCCAGCAGCTCCCAACCGGGACTGACCCCTCTCACCGGGGCCAACGTCCTGACTTTC; CDR3 protein: CASSSQPGLTPLTGANVLTF; J gene: TRBJ2-6; clone size: -; V gene: TRBV9; D gene: -
CDR3 DNA: TGTGCCACCAGGAAGATCTGGGGGCAAGCCACTGAAGCTTTCTTT; CDR3 protein: CATRKIWGQATEAFF; J gene: TRBJ1-1; clone size: -; V gene: TRBV15; D gene: -
CDR3 DNA: TGTGCCTCTGAGGAAGAGACCCAGTACTTC; CDR3 protein: CASEEETQYF; J gene: TRBJ2-5; clone size: -; V gene: TRBV2; D gene: -
CDR3 DNA: TGTGCCAGCAGCCTCTGGGGGGTGGGCACTGAAGCTTTCTTT; CDR3 protein: CASSLWGVGTEAFF; J gene: TRBJ1-1; clone size: -; V gene: TRBV14; D gene: -
CDR3 DNA: TGTGCCAGCAGTCAGGGACTAGCGGAGCTCAATGAGCAGTTCTTC; CDR3 protein: CASSQGLAELNEQFF; J gene: TRBJ2-1; clone size: -; V gene: TRBV6-2/TRBV6-3; D gene: TRBD2
CDR3 DNA: TGCGCCAGCAGCCAACGGGACAGGGGGACATACGAGCAGTACTTC; CDR3 protein: CASSQRDRGTYEQYF; J gene: TRBJ2-7; clone size: -; V gene: TRBV4-1; D gene: TRBD1
CDR3 DNA: TGTGCCAGCAGTGTTCTTTCACCCCTCCACTTT; CDR3 protein: CASSVLSPLHF; J gene: TRBJ1-6; clone size: -; V gene: TRBV2; D gene: -
CDR3 DNA: TGTGCCAGTAGTGCCCAAACAGGGGGCGCCTATAATTCACCCCTCCACTTT; CDR3 protein: CASSAQTGGAYNSPLHF; J gene: TRBJ1-6; clone size: -; V gene: TRBV19; D gene: TRBD1
CDR3 DNA: TGTGCCAGAAGGGGGACTAGCGGGACCCGGCACGACCAAGAGACCCAGTACTTC; CDR3 protein: CARRGTSGTRHDQETQYF; J gene: TRBJ2-5; clone size: -; V gene: TRBV5-3; D gene: TRBD2
CDR3 DNA: TGTGCCAGCAACCCCCATCAGGGACTAGCGGACAATGAGCAGTTCTTC; CDR3 protein: CASNPHQGLADNEQFF; J gene: TRBJ2-1; clone size: once; V gene: TRBV7-2; D gene: TRBD2
CDR3 DNA: TGTGCCAGCAGCTTGGGACAAGCTGGGAATTCACCCCTCCACTTT; CDR3 protein: CASSLGQAGNSPLHF; J gene: TRBJ1-6; clone size: once; V gene: TRBV7-3; D gene: -
CDR3 DNA: TGTGCCAGCAGTGCCTACAGGACAGGGATTAGGACTGAAGCTTTCTTT; CDR3 protein: CASSAYRTGIRTEAFF; J gene: TRBJ1-1; clone size: -; V gene: TRBV9; D gene: TRBD1
CDR3 DNA: TGTGCCAGTAGTCCATGGACAGGGAGTTACGAGCAGTACTTC; CDR3 protein: CASSPWTGSYEQYF; J gene: TRBJ2-7; clone size: -; V gene: TRBV19; D gene: TRBD1
CDR3 DNA: TGTGCCAGCAGCCGGTTAGCGAGAAGTGATGAGCAGTTCTTC; CDR3 protein: CASSRLARSDEQFF; J gene: TRBJ2-1; clone size: -; V gene: TRBV3-1/TRBV3-2; D gene: -
CDR3 DNA: TGTGCCAGCAGCTTAGTCCGGTACGAGCAGTACTTC; CDR3 protein: CASSLVRYEQYF; J gene: TRBJ2-7; clone size: -; V gene: TRBV7-2; D gene: -
CDR3 DNA: TGTGCCAGTAGTATGGGAAGGGAGAAGGTCTCCTACGAGCAGTACTTC; CDR3 protein: CASSMGREKVSYEQYF; J gene: TRBJ2-7; clone size: -; V gene: TRBV19; D gene: -
CDR3 DNA: TGTGCCAGCAGTTTAAAGTTTCCAGGGGTGGGGAACACTGAAGCTTTCTTT; CDR3 protein: CASSLKFPGVGNTEAFF; J gene: TRBJ1-1; clone size: -; V gene: TRBV27; D gene: -
CDR3 DNA: TGTGCCAGCAGCAATGGCGGCAGGGGAAGGGGTGACTCTGGAAACACCATATATTTT; CDR3 protein: CASSNGGRGRGDSGNTIYF; J gene: TRBJ1-3; clone size: -; V gene: TRBV21-1; D gene: -
CDR3 DNA: TGTGCCTGGAGCGTTGACAGTGGCAATCAGCCCCAGCATTTT; CDR3 protein: CAWSVDSGNQPQHF; J gene: TRBJ1-5; clone size: -; V gene: TRBV30; D gene: -
CDR3 DNA: TGTGCCAGCACCGTGGACAGGAGGAGAAACACCATATATTTT; CDR3 protein: CASTVDRRRNTIYF; J gene: TRBJ1-3; clone size: -; V gene: TRBV21-1; D gene: -
CDR3 DNA: TGTGCCATCAGCCGAGCCGGGACAGGGAAGGAAAAACTGTTTTTT; CDR3 protein: CAISRAGTGKEKLFF; J gene: TRBJ1-4; clone size: -; V gene: TRBV10-3; D gene: TRBD1
CDR3 DNA: TGCGCCAGCAGCCAAACAGGGGGCTCTGGAAACACCATATATTTT; CDR3 protein: CASSQTGGSGNTIYF; J gene: TRBJ1-3; clone size: -; V gene: TRBV4-3; D gene: TRBD1
CDR3 DNA: TGTGCCAGCAGTTCCCCCTCGGGGGACAATTCACCCCTCCACTTT; CDR3 protein: CASSSPSGDNSPLHF; J gene: TRBJ1-6; clone size: -; V gene: TRBV28; D gene: -
CDR3 DNA: TGTGCCAGCTCACCGGGACAGACGAACTACGAGCAGTACTTC; CDR3 protein: CASSPGQTNYEQYF; J gene: TRBJ2-7; clone size: -; V gene: TRBV18; D gene: TRBD1
CDR3 DNA: TGTGCCAGTTCTGCAGGGGCAGTTGAAAAACTGTTTTTT; CDR3 protein: CASSAGAVEKLFF; J gene: TRBJ1-4; clone size: few; V gene: TRBV6-5; D gene: -
CDR3 DNA: TGTGCCTGGAGTAAGCAGGCGCGAATCTATGGCTACACCTTC; CDR3 protein: CAWSKQARIYGYTF; J gene: TRBJ1-2; clone size: -; V gene: TRBV30; D gene: -
CDR3 DNA: TGCAGCGTTGAGGGGGGGTCCAATCAGCCCCAGCATTTT; CDR3 protein: CSVEGGSNQPQHF; J gene: TRBJ1-5; clone size: -; V gene: TRBV29-1; D gene: -
CDR3 DNA: TGTGCCAGGGGGGACAGGGTAAACACTGAAGCTTTCTTT; CDR3 protein: CARGDRVNTEAFF; J gene: TRBJ1-1; clone size: once; V gene: TRBV2; D gene: TRBD1
CDR3 DNA: TGTGCCAGCAGATACACAGTATCCTACGAGCAGTACTTC; CDR3 protein: CASRYTVSYEQYF; J gene: TRBJ2-7; clone size: few; V gene: TRBV6-2/TRBV6-3; D gene: -
CDR3 DNA: TGTGCCAGCAGCTTAGCGCGGGACAGGGGGCGCGGGTACGAGCAGTACTTC; CDR3 protein: CASSLARDRGRGYEQYF; J gene: TRBJ2-7; clone size: once; V gene: TRBV7-2; D gene: TRBD1
CDR3 DNA: TGTGCCAGCAGGGTGGGAGGGAACACCGGGGAGCTGTTTTTT; CDR3 protein: CASRVGGNTGELFF; J gene: TRBJ2-2; clone size: -; V gene: TRBV9; D gene: -
CDR3 DNA: TGTGCCAGTATAACAACGTTGATAGACCCCGCCGGACAGGGTCACGGGGAGCTGTTTTTT; CDR3 protein: CASITTLIDPAGQGHGELFF; J gene: TRBJ2-2; clone size: -; V gene: TRBV19; D gene: TRBD1
CDR3 DNA: TGTGCCAGTAGTATATCTCAGGGCGGGAGGAGTTACGAGCAGTACTTC; CDR3 protein: CASSISQGGRSYEQYF; J gene: TRBJ2-7; clone size: -; V gene: TRBV19; D gene: TRBD2
CDR3 DNA: TGTGCCAGCTCACCGATAGCGGGAGGCGCCAAAAACATTCAGTACTTC; CDR3 protein: CASSPIAGGAKNIQYF; J gene: TRBJ2-4; clone size: -; V gene: TRBV18; D gene: TRBD2
CDR3 DNA: TGTGCCAGCAGCTTAGGACAGTCCTACGAGCAGTACTTC; CDR3 protein: CASSLGQSYEQYF; J gene: TRBJ2-7; clone size: -; V gene: TRBV11-3; D gene: -
CDR3 DNA: TGCGCCAGCAGCCAAGACCCCCTCTATGGCTACACCTTC; CDR3 protein: CASSQDPLYGYTF; J gene: TRBJ1-2; clone size: -; V gene: TRBV4-1; D gene: -
CDR3 DNA: TGTGCCAGCAGGGACTGGACAGGGAACACTGAAGCTTTCTTT; CDR3 protein: CASRDWTGNTEAFF; J gene: TRBJ1-1; clone size: few; V gene: TRBV28; D gene: TRBD1
CDR3 DNA: TGTGCCAGCAGCCCCAGGGGGTGGCAGGAAGGTGGCTACACCTTC; CDR3 protein: CASSPRGWQEGGYTF; J gene: TRBJ1-2; clone size: -; V gene: TRBV9; D gene: TRBD1
CDR3 DNA: TGCGCCAGCTCCGGGGAGGGCTATCAGCCCCAGCATTTT; CDR3 protein: CASSGEGYQPQHF; J gene: TRBJ1-5; clone size: once; V gene: TRBV10-2; D gene: -
CDR3 DNA: TGTGCCAGCAGCTTGGTGGGGGGGCGGAACACTGAAGCTTTCTTT; CDR3 protein: CASSLVGGRNTEAFF; J gene: TRBJ1-1; clone size: -; V gene: TRBV5-6; D gene: -
CDR3 DNA: TGTGCCTGGAGTAGAGGCAGTCATAGCAATCAGCCCCAGCATTTT; CDR3 protein: CAWSRGSHSNQPQHF; J gene: TRBJ1-5; clone size: -; V gene: TRBV30; D gene: -